These 10 T cell receptor beta chains were sequenced from one sample in a study of shared clonotypes between healthy human individuals. Generated by immunoSEQ multiplex PCR, the TCRdb table keeps only in-frame clones and is missing some. This table holds under 550,000 clones, almost 97% found once. Sequenced sample: naive CD4+ T cells sorted from blood. Subset described: CD45RA+ positively selected. The receptors were sampled from a woman in her twenties or thirties in good health.

The chain uses TRBV19 and TRBJ2-7, with 11 bases matching TRBD1. The junction had 6 bases not matched to a gene; V was cut back by 5 bases and J by 6 bases. The CDR3 loop spans 14 amino acids. CDR1 is LNHDA, CDR2 SQIVND, per germline (reference sequence). DNA of the CDR3: TGTGCCAGTAGTCCGGACAGGGGGCTCTTCGAGCAGTACTTC. Its translation: CASSPDRGLFEQYF.

CDR3: CASSLAGLSGTDTQYF. In nucleotides, the CDR3 is TGTGCCAGCAGTTTAGCAGGGCTCAGTGGAACAGATACGCAGTATTTT. The rearrangement uses TRBV28 and TRBJ2-3; a weak D match, TRBD1 (5 bases). The CDR3 runs 16 residues. Germline V gives CDR1 MDHEN, CDR2 SYDVKM. V shed 2 bases and J shed 3 bases, with 15 bases lying between them.

This chain joins TRBV4-2 and TRBJ1-2; D not certain. Trimming removed 0 bases from V and 0 bases from J, with 11 bases in between. The CDR3 loop spans 16 amino acids. CDR1 is LGHNA, CDR2 YNFKEQ, per germline. The CDR3 sequence is CASSQDSGATNYGYTF. The CDR3, as DNA: TGTGCCAGCAGCCAAGATTCCGGCGCCACTAACTATGGCTACACCTTC.

The CDR3 coding sequence is TGCGCCAGCAGCTTGGAGCGGTTTTACAATGAGCAGTTCTTC. It codes for CASSLERFYNEQFF. This chain connects TRBV5-1 to TRBJ2-1, with D perhaps matching TRBD2 (5 bases). Between the trimmed V and J ends, which lost 0 bases and 4 bases, there was a span of 8 bases. CDR3 size: 14 residues. Germline V gives CDR1 SGHRS, CDR2 YFSETQ.

V gene TRBV19 combines with J gene TRBJ1-5; possibly TRBD1 for D (5 bases). V was pared by 1 base and J by 4 bases, with 14 bases between. The CDR3 has 16 residues. The germline V gene has CDR1 LNHDA and CDR2 SQIVND (reference sequence). The CDR3 region is CASSIGWWKGNQPQHF. CDR3 in DNA: TGTGCCAGTAGTATAGGCTGGTGGAAGGGGAATCAGCCCCAGCATTTT.

The V gene is TRBV25-1, the J gene TRBJ1-4, with 9 bases aligning to TRBD1. The germline V gene encodes CDR1 MGHDK and CDR2 SYGVNS. CDR3 length: 16 amino acids. J was trimmed by 5 bases and V by 0 bases; bases with no gene match: 4. The CDR3 DNA sequence: TGTGCCAGCAGTGAATATCCCGGACAGGGGAATGAAAAACTGTTTTTT. Translating it yields CASSEYPGQGNEKLFF.

The chain joins TRBV28 to TRBJ2-5, with TRBD1 matching over 7 bases. The CDR3 has 13 residues. After removal of 7 bases from V and 6 bases from J, the junction contained 8 bases not matched to a gene. Germline V lookup: CDR1 MDHEN, CDR2 SYDVKM. CDR3 nucleotides: TGTGCCAGCACCCAAGGGGGCTTAAAGACCCAGTACTTC. Translation: CASTQGGLKTQYF.

A word on this clone: Other DNA sequences in this specimen translate into the identical CDR3. V usage is TRBV19 and J usage is TRBJ1-4; D is ambiguous. CDR1 and CDR2 from the germline V gene are LNHDA and SQIVND (reference sequence). The V gene lost 9 bases and the J gene lost 8 bases, with 7 bases spanning the gap. This CDR3 comprises 10 residues. The CDR3, as DNA: TGTGCCAGCTCGGGGGAAAAACTGTTTTTT. Translating gives CASSGEKLFF. The full variable domain, rest sourced from reference TRBV19 and TRBJ1-4, is DGGITQSPKYLFRKEGQNVTLSCEQNLNHDAMYWYRQDPGQGLRLIYYSQIVNDFQKGDIAEGYSVSREKKESFPLTVTSAQKNPTAFYLCASSGEKLFFGSGTQLSVL.

This chain links TRBV6-5 with TRBJ2-7, with D hard to call. The CDR3 runs 15 residues. The germline CDR1 and CDR2 sequences are MNHEY and SVGAGI. Deletions cut 0 bases from V and 5 bases from J, with 14 bases between. This CDR3 reads CASSYSSPAVHEQYF. CDR3 bases: TGTGCCAGCAGTTACTCTTCCCCGGCGGTCCACGAGCAGTACTTC.

This clone was observed once. The V and J genes are TRBV5-1 and TRBJ2-1, with 7 bases lining up with TRBD1. Germline lookup yields CDR1 SGHRS and CDR2 YFSETQ. The ends lost 4 bases at V and 1 base at J; junction bases unmatched: 14. This CDR3 has 18 amino acids. The CDR3 region has the DNA TGCGCCAGCAGCGAGCGAGACAGGGCACTGACTTCCTACAATGAGCAGTTCTTC. It codes for CASSERDRALTSYNEQFF.